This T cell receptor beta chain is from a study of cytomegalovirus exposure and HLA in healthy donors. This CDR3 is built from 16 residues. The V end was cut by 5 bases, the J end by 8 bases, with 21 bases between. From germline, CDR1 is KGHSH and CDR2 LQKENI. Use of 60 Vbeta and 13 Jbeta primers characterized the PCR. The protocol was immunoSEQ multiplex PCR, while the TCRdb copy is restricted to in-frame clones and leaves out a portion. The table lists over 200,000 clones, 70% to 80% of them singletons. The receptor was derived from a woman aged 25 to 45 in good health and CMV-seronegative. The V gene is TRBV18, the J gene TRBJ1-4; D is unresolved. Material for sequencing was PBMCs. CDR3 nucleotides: TGTGCCAGCTCATCGCCAGACGACGGGATTGAGGAAAAACTGTTTTTT. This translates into CASSSPDDGIEEKLFF.